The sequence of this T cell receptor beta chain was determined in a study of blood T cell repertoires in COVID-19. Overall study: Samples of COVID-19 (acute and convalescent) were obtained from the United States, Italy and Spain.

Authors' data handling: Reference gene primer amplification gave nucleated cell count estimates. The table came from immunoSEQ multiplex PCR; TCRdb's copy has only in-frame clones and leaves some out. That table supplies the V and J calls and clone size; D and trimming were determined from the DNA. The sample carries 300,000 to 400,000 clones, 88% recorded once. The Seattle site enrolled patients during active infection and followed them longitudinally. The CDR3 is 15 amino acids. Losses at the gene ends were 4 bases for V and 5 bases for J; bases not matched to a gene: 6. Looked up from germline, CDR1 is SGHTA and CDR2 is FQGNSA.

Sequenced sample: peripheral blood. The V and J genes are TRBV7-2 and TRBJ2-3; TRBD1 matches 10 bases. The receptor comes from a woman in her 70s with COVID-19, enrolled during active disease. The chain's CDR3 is CASSYTGTGVDTQYF. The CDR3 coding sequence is TGTGCCAGCAGCTACACCGGGACAGGGGTAGATACGCAGTATTTT.